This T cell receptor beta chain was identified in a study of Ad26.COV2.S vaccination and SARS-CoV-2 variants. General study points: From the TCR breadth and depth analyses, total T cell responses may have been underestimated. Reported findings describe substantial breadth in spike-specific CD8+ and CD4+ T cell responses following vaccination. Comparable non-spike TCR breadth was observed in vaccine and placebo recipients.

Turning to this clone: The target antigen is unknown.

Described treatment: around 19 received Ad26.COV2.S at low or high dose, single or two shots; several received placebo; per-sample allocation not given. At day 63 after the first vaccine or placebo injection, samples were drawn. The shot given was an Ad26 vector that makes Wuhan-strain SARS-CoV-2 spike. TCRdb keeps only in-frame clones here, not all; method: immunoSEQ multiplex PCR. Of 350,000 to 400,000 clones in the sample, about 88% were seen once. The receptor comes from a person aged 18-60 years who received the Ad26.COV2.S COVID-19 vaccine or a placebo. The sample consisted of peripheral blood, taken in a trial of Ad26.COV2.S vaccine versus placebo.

CDR3 bases: TGCGCCAGCAGCCAACCGGGACCCAATTCACCCCTCCACTTT. Translation: CASSQPGPNSPLHF. The rearrangement joins TRBV4-1 to TRBJ1-6; a possible D gene is TRBD1 (5 bases). V gave up 2 bases and J gave up 7 bases, with 9 bases separating them. The CDR3 covers 14 residues. Germline V gene data show CDR1 as MGHRA and CDR2 as YSYEKL.